This TCR beta chain derives from a study of cytomegalovirus exposure and HLA in healthy donors. Findings and limits, study-wide: It was taken for granted in presence/absence analyses that sequencing depth across donors was roughly uniform.

The CDR3 has 15 residues. The germline V gene encodes CDR1 SGHVS and CDR2 FQNEAQ. Trimming removed 1 base from V and 5 bases from J, with 12 bases in between. While unrecorded immune exposures were likely, the donors were nominally healthy when sampled. Comment on this clone: Its cognate antigen is unknown.

Amplification used 60 Vbeta primers and 13 Jbeta primers. The data were produced by immunoSEQ multiplex PCR, yet TCRdb's version contains in-frame clones alone and is incomplete. The sample includes about 170,000 clones, about 88% of them seen just once. Sequences were obtained from PBMCs. The clonotype was recovered from a young man in good health and CMV-seropositive. The chain has TRBV7-8 and TRBJ1-5; TRBD1 is a possible D gene (6 bases). CDR3 region: CASSLVQGPYQPQHF. CDR3 bases: TGTGCCAGCAGCTTAGTACAGGGACCCTATCAGCCCCAGCATTTT.